This record looks at one T cell receptor (beta chain) sequence and its context. In the authors' methods: From reference gene primer amplification, estimates of nucleated cell counts were derived. Only in-frame clones appear in the TCRdb table, and some are missing; sequencing was by immunoSEQ multiplex PCR. The V and J calls and clone size are taken from that table; D and trimming were inferred from the DNA. The data hold hundreds of thousands of clones, with 91% observed a single time. The sample originates from a study of blood T cell repertoires in COVID-19. Whole-study context: PBMCs, B-cell-depleted T cells, or T cells provided the cDNA or gDNA that made up the material.

The CDR3 extends over 12 amino acids. Trimming removed 4 bases from V and 9 bases from J; junction bases left unmatched: 3. The germline V gene encodes CDR1 SGHTA and CDR2 FQGNSA. The V gene is TRBV7-2, the J gene TRBJ1-2, with 9 bases matching TRBD1. What was sequenced was peripheral blood. This TCR derives from a woman between 18 and 29 years old who had recovered from COVID-19. CDR3 nucleotides: TGTGCCAGCAGCTCCGGGACAGGGAGCTACACCTTC. Its protein is CASSSGTGSYTF. Supplemented by reference TRBV7-2 and TRBJ1-2, the full variable domain reads GAGVSQSPSNKVTEKGKDVELRCDPISGHTALYWYRQSLGQGLEFLIYFQGNSAPDKSGLPSDRFSAERTGGSVSTLTIQRTQQEDSAVYLCASSSGTGSYTFGSGTRLTVV.